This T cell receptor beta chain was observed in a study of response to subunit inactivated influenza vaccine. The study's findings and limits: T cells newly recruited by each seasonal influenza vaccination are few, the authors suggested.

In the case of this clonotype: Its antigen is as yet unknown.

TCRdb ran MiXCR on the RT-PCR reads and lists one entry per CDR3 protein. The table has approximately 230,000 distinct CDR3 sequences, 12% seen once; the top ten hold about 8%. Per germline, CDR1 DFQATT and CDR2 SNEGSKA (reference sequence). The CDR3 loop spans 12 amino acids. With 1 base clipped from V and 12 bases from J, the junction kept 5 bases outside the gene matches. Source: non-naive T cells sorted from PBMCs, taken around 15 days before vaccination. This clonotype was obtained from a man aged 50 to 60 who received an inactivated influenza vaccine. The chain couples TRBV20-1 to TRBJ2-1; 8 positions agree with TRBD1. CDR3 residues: CSARGGQDRQFF. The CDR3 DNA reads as TGCAGTGCTAGAGGGGGACAGGATAGGCAGTTCTTC.